Listed below are T cell receptor beta chains from one sample, sequenced in a study of blood T cell repertoires in COVID-19. Assay: immunoSEQ multiplex PCR; the TCRdb copy retains only in-frame clones and omits some. The table shows 90,000 to 130,000 clones, with less than 85% occurring only once. Sequenced input: peripheral blood. Every receptor here comes from a woman of 80 years or more with acute or convalescent COVID-19. The CDR3 runs from the conserved cysteine through the conserved F or W. The D gene is left open where the match is weak.

j_gene	v_gene	d_gene	len	CDR3aa
TRBJ1-1	TRBV15	-	14	CATSSGTLNTEAFF
TRBJ1-3	TRBV7-2	-	16	CASSLASGNSGNTIYF
TRBJ1-2	TRBV18	TRBD1	15	CASSPLGTGENGYTF
TRBJ1-1	TRBV12-3/TRBV12-4	-	12	CASSVVRTEAFF
TRBJ1-1	TRBV6-5	-	13	CASSPLIRYEAFF
TRBJ2-7	TRBV12-3/TRBV12-4	-	11	CASSLGYEQYF
TRBJ2-7	TRBV7-2	TRBD2	15	CASSQPTSGSYEQYF
TRBJ2-5	TRBV18	-	16	CASSPKADTRWQTQYF
TRBJ1-3	TRBV19	-	17	CASSPLQDILSGNTIYF
TRBJ2-7	TRBV6-1	TRBD2	17	CASSEKGRTSGGYEQYF
TRBJ2-1	TRBV5-1	TRBD2	15	CASSSSGSTYNEQFF
TRBJ1-1	TRBV30	-	11	CACTGSLEAFF
TRBJ2-1	TRBV11-2	TRBD1	16	CASSHPGGRSYNEQFF
TRBJ2-1	TRBV5-1	TRBD2	15	CASSSGLAGANEQFF
TRBJ2-1	TRBV9	TRBD2	18	CASSLGLAGASTYNEQFF
TRBJ2-1	TRBV5-6	-	13	CASSLGQNVEQFF
TRBJ2-7	TRBV6-5	-	15	CASSLQVEAGYEQYF
TRBJ1-2	TRBV5-1	TRBD1	14	CASRPPGGSYGYTF
TRBJ1-2	TRBV13	TRBD1	15	CASSLGQQGGYGYTF
TRBJ2-2	TRBV3-1/TRBV3-2	-	13	CASSQLAAGELFF
TRBJ1-2	TRBV9	TRBD1	16	CASNKEGTGELYGYTF
TRBJ1-3	TRBV30	-	12	CAWSVQGNTIYF
TRBJ1-2	TRBV6-6	-	16	CASSYGFDRSNYGYTF
TRBJ2-3	TRBV7-2	TRBD2	14	CASSLDGRGDTQYF
TRBJ2-5	TRBV3-1/TRBV3-2	TRBD2	17	CASSQGTSGGPEETQYF
TRBJ2-1	TRBV11-2	TRBD2	15	CASSFGGSIYNEQFF
TRBJ1-1	TRBV28	TRBD1	15	CASSHQQGMNTEAFF
TRBJ2-6	TRBV3-1/TRBV3-2	-	16	CASRTTGLSGANVLTF
TRBJ2-7	TRBV9	TRBD1	16	CASSVSPGQGGYEQYF
TRBJ1-2	TRBV6-1	-	16	CASSEGSEGANYGYTF
TRBJ1-2	TRBV12-3/TRBV12-4	-	12	CASRSFNYGYTF
TRBJ2-7	TRBV21-1	-	17	CASSQEETSGPPYEQYF
TRBJ2-7	TRBV20-1	-	10	CSAKGYEQYF
TRBJ2-3	TRBV10-3	-	15	CAISVNQGGGDTQYF
TRBJ2-7	TRBV10-1	-	14	CAAGQGWVGYEQYF
TRBJ2-6	TRBV5-1	TRBD1	13	CASSLGTGVVLTF
TRBJ2-2	TRBV28	-	13	CASSFSSTGELFF
TRBJ1-3	TRBV7-9	TRBD1	14	CASSSDRGGNTIYF
TRBJ2-3	TRBV7-9	TRBD2	14	CASSSSGGTDTQYF
TRBJ2-1	TRBV5-8	TRBD2	15	CASSLREGTYNEQFF
TRBJ1-2	TRBV3-1/TRBV3-2	TRBD1	13	CASSRTGANGYTF